The 4 T cell receptor beta chains below all came from one sample that was sequenced in a study of CD8+ T cells in alopecia areata. This sample's treatment: oral pan-JAK inhibitor, 5-10 mg twice daily. Investigators isolated RNA and reverse transcribed it into cDNA to act as the sequencing template. This table comes from immunoSEQ multiplex PCR, and its TCRdb copy is limited to in-frame clones, with some not included. The sample gives fewer than 110,000 clones, about four fifths of which show up once; under 25% is in the top ten. The material sequenced was CD8+ T cells sorted from blood, taken at week 24, from a patient treated with tofacitinib. These receptors came from a human donor with alopecia areata.

The chain has TRBV4-1 and TRBJ2-4, with TRBD1 matching 7 bases. The CDR3 has 17 amino acids. V shed 2 bases and J 3 bases; nucleotides not matched to a gene: 10. Germline values: CDR1 MGHRA, CDR2 YSYEKL. The CDR3 reads CASSQNRGIGDKNIQYF. The CDR3 DNA is TGCGCCAGCAGCCAAAACAGGGGAATCGGTGACAAAAACATTCAGTACTTC.

The gene calls are TRBV6-1 and TRBJ1-2; tentative D call: TRBD1 (5 bases). CDR1 and CDR2 from the germline V gene are MNHNS and SASEGT. V was clipped by 2 bases and J by 2 bases, with 18 bases between them. There are 17 residues in the CDR3. The CDR3, as DNA: TGTGCCAGCAGTGAACCCCGTGGGCAGGGACTGAACTATGGCTACACCTTC. Encoded protein: CASSEPRGQGLNYGYTF.

The V call is TRBV7-8, the J call TRBJ2-7; 7 positions agree with TRBD1. The CDR3 contains 12 residues. Germline CDR1 is SGHVS and CDR2 is FQNEAQ. V was clipped by 5 bases and J by 8 bases; unmatched bases: 6. CDR3 nucleotide sequence: TGTGCCAGCAGCCCAGGACAGGTTCAGCAGTACTTC. It is translated as CASSPGQVQQYF.

Details on this clone: One end of the junction varies from germline; a read error may be responsible. The J gene is TRBJ2-7, the V gene TRBV27; the D gene is possibly TRBD1 (6 bases). The CDR3 sequence is 17 residues long. Germline loops: CDR1 MNHEY, CDR2 SMNVEV (reference sequence). The CDR3 DNA follows: TGTGCCAGCAGTTTTATGGGGGCGACAAGGGGTGGCTACGGGCAGTACTTC. Translating gives CASSFMGATRGGYGQYF.